The next 22 T cell receptor beta chains were all read from a single sample in a study of T cells in Graves' hyperthyroidism and ophthalmopathy. TCR beta CDR3 sequences were amplified from RNA transcripts. First-round RT-PCR of the TCR CDR3 relied on the HTBI primer set. Each CDR3 protein is one row after TCRdb ran MiXCR on the multiplex PCR reads. This sample has about 400,000 distinct CDR3 sequences, with about 13% found just once. Material for sequencing was blood. These receptors all stem from a woman under 30 with Graves' hyperthyroidism.

There are many counts of this clonotype. V and J are TRBV27 and TRBJ2-7; the match to TRBD1 covers 8 bases. Germline lookup yields CDR1 MNHEY and CDR2 SMNVEV (reference sequence). The V and J ends lost 3 bases and 0 bases, in that order; junction bases with no gene match: 13. The CDR3 length is 18 residues. DNA of the CDR3: TGTGCCAGCAGTTTCCGGTGGGACAGGTCCTATATCTCCTACGAGCAGTACTTC. As protein: CASSFRWDRSYISYEQYF.

This clonotype was seen repeatedly, ten times or more. The gene calls are TRBV30 and TRBJ1-2; possible D gene TRBD1, 5 bases. Germline assignment: CDR1 GTSNPN and CDR2 SVGIG (reference sequence). The CDR3 totals 12 residues. V was shortened by 8 bases and J by 3 bases, with 13 bases between the two germline ends. The CDR3: CAQPRGDYGYTF. DNA of the CDR3: TGTGCCCAGCCCCGGGGGGACTATGGCTACACCTTC.

This clonotype was detected many times. This chain links TRBV28 with TRBJ1-4, with D unclear. This CDR3 has 12 residues. Trimming cost V 5 bases and J 7 bases, with 8 bases left between them. Germline values: CDR1 MDHEN, CDR2 SYDVKM. CDR3: CASSGILEKLFF. The CDR3 DNA follows: TGTGCCAGCAGTGGGATACTTGAAAAACTGTTTTTT.

This clonotype was counted between two and nine times. V is TRBV28 and J is TRBJ2-4; D is uncertain. The CDR3 is 16 amino acids. Germline V gene lookup returns CDR1 MDHEN and CDR2 SYDVKM. Trimming left V 4 bases short and J 0 bases short, with 13 bases between. The CDR3 sequence: CASSSRHAIAKNIQYF. Here the CDR3 DNA reads TGTGCCAGCAGTTCCCGACACGCGATAGCCAAAAACATTCAGTACTTC.

This clonotype was seen at least ten times. The CDR3 nucleotides read TGTGCCACCTCATCGGGGGAATATTTGGTGCTTACCCCTGAGGAGCAGTTCTTC. Translating it yields CATSSGEYLVLTPEEQFF. The V and J genes are TRBV15 and TRBJ2-1; maybe TRBD2 (6 bases). The V gene's germline CDR1 is LNHNV and CDR2 YYDKDF (reference sequence). The V and J ends lost 8 bases and 10 bases respectively, with 33 bases between them. The CDR3 contains 18 residues.

This clonotype was detected a few times. The chain carries TRBV6-2 or TRBV6-3 and TRBJ1-2; 10 nucleotides align to TRBD1. CDR1 is MNHEY, CDR2 SVGEGT, per germline. There are 14 residues in the CDR3. The V gene end was trimmed by 5 bases and the J gene end by 4 bases; junction bases not matched to a gene: 4. For the CDR3, the DNA is TGTGCCAGCAGTGGGACAGGGGAATTCTATGGCTACACCTTC. It encodes CASSGTGEFYGYTF.

This clonotype was seen at least ten times. The V call is TRBV6-2 or TRBV6-3, the J call TRBJ2-7; 9 bases map to TRBD2. CDR1 MNHEY and CDR2 SVGEGT come from the germline V gene. CDR3 length equals 14 residues. The trim removed 4 bases at V and 1 base at J, leaving 2 bases unmatched. DNA of the CDR3: TGTGCCAGCAGTTGGAGCGGGGGGTCCTACGAGCAGTACTTC. This translates into CASSWSGGSYEQYF.

This clonotype appeared many times. The gene calls are TRBV28 and TRBJ2-2; possibly TRBD1 for D (6 bases). Germline V gene data show CDR1 as MDHEN and CDR2 as SYDVKM. V was pared by 7 bases and J by 6 bases, with 9 bases between. CDR3 length equals 12 residues. The CDR3 coding sequence is TGTGCCAGCAACAGGGTGGCCGGGGAGCTGTTTTTT. The encoded protein is CASNRVAGELFF.

This clonotype occurred many times. The rearrangement links TRBV10-3 to TRBJ1-1; no reliable D call. The V gene's germline CDR1 is ENHRY and CDR2 SYGVKD. With 7 bases removed from V and 1 base from J, the gap between germline ends came to 16 bases. The CDR3 extends over 15 amino acids. The chain's CDR3 is CAITRERAANTEAFF. CDR3 coding DNA: TGTGCCATCACCCGAGAGAGGGCCGCGAACACTGAAGCTTTCTTT.

This clonotype was detected only a few times. The V gene is TRBV7-8, the J gene TRBJ1-5, with D uncertain. CDR3 length equals 14 residues. Germline assignment: CDR1 SGHVS and CDR2 FQNEAQ. V was trimmed by 5 bases and J by 4 bases, leaving 12 bases between them. The CDR3 coding sequence is TGTGCCAGCAGCCGGTCAGAGCCTAATCAGCCCCAGCATTTT. Translated, it gives CASSRSEPNQPQHF. The variable domain in full, completed from reference TRBV7-8 and TRBJ1-5, reads GAGVSQSPRYKVAKRGQDVALRCDPISGHVSLFWYQQALGQGPEFLTYFQNEAQLDKSGLPSDRFFAERPEGSVSTLKIQRTQQEDSAVYLCASSRSEPNQPQHFGDGTRLSIL.

This clonotype was seen a handful of times. This chain links TRBV29-1 with TRBJ2-5; 7 bases agree with TRBD1. The V and J ends lost 1 base and 0 bases, in that order; junction bases with no gene match: 5. The CDR3 loop spans 15 amino acids. Looked up from germline, CDR1 is SQVTM and CDR2 is ANQGSEA. CDR3 nucleotides: TGCAGCGTTGAAGTCCCAGGGGGATACCAAGAGACCCAGTACTTC. It yields the protein CSVEVPGGYQETQYF.

This clonotype was observed a few times. V is TRBV19 and J is TRBJ1-2, with a possible D match to TRBD1 (5 bases). Germline V gene data show CDR1 as LNHDA and CDR2 as SQIVND (reference sequence). The CDR3 is 13 amino acids. V was pared by 8 bases and J by 5 bases, with 15 bases between. The CDR3 DNA is TGTGCCAGTGGCCACCGGGACGGATATGGCTACACCTTC. Translated: CASGHRDGYGYTF.

This clonotype occurred many times. The V and J genes are TRBV5-1 and TRBJ2-7; 9 nucleotides match TRBD2. The V segment lost 2 bases and the J segment 0 bases; nucleotides outside the gene matches: 3. Germline V lookup: CDR1 SGHRS, CDR2 YFSETQ. This CDR3 is 15 amino acids long. The DNA of the CDR3 is TGCGCCAGCAGCTTCGGACTAGCGATCTCCTACGAGCAGTACTTC. It codes for CASSFGLAISYEQYF. Full variable domain (missing parts from reference TRBV5-1 and TRBJ2-7): KAGVTQTPRYLIKTRGQQVTLSCSPISGHRSVSWYQQTPGQGLQFLFEYFSETQRNKGNFPGRFSGRQFSNSRSEMNVSTLELGDSALYLCASSFGLAISYEQYFGPGTRLTVT.

The table lists this clonotype with many counts. The chain recombines TRBV11-1 with TRBJ2-3; possible D gene TRBD2, 6 bases. CDR1 SGHAT and CDR2 FQDESV come from the germline V gene (reference sequence). Trimming cost V 7 bases and J 0 bases, with 11 bases left between them. The CDR3 has 14 amino acids. The CDR3 reads CASTGLPSTDTQYF. In nucleotides, the CDR3 is TGTGCCAGCACCGGACTACCCAGCACAGATACGCAGTATTTT.

The gene calls are TRBV5-6 and TRBJ1-2; no clear D. V was shortened by 4 bases and J by 5 bases, with 12 bases between the two germline ends. Germline CDR1 SGHDT, CDR2 YYEEEE. CDR3 size: 13 residues. CDR3 residues: CASSGAERYGYTF. The CDR3 DNA reads as TGTGCCAGCAGCGGAGCGGAAAGGTATGGCTACACCTTC.

This clonotype was recorded at least ten times. This chain links TRBV5-5 with TRBJ1-5; D not resolved. CDR1 SGHKS and CDR2 YYEKEE come from the germline V gene (reference sequence). V shed 4 bases and J shed 4 bases, with 12 bases lying between them. The CDR3 is made up of 14 amino acids. The CDR3 nucleotides are TGTGCCAGCAGCGTCGGGCAGGAGAATCAGCCCCAGCATTTT. This encodes CASSVGQENQPQHF.

The table lists this clonotype with many counts. The genes are TRBV11-2 and TRBJ2-1; 8 bases fit TRBD2. Unmatched junction bases numbered 20, after V lost 3 bases and J lost 7 bases. The germline V gene encodes CDR1 SGHAT and CDR2 FQNNGV. The CDR3 sequence is 19 residues long. CDR3 coding DNA: TGTGCCAGCAGCTTCTCGTCTGTGTCCTTCTCGGGAGGGCGGAATGAGCAGTTCTTC. Protein sequence: CASSFSSVSFSGGRNEQFF.

This clonotype was counted only a few times. The V and J genes are TRBV7-2 and TRBJ1-6; D ambiguous. CDR1 is SGHTA and CDR2 is FQGNSA in the germline V gene. The CDR3 is 14 amino acids. V gave up 1 base and J gave up 10 bases, with 11 bases separating them. CDR3 protein: CASSLGIGPSPLHF. The CDR3 region has the DNA TGTGCCAGCAGCTTAGGGATAGGGCCGTCACCCCTCCACTTT.

The chain combines TRBV19 with TRBJ1-5; a weak D match, TRBD1 (5 bases). Germline V lookup: CDR1 LNHDA, CDR2 SQIVND (reference sequence). V lost 7 bases and J 7 bases, leaving 14 bases between the germline ends. The CDR3 spans 13 residues. CDR3 DNA sequence: TGTGCCAGTATGTGGGGGGGAAACCAGCCCCAGCATTTT. This translates into CASMWGGNQPQHF.

This clonotype was picked up many times. The chain joins TRBV6-1 to TRBJ1-5; a weak D match, TRBD1 (5 bases). This CDR3 spans 16 amino acids. Germline CDR1 reads MNHNS; CDR2 reads SASEGT. The V gene lost 4 bases and the J gene lost 2 bases, with 15 bases spanning the gap. In nucleotides, the CDR3 is TGTGCCAGCAGTGGACCGGGGGTTCAGGGCAATCAGCCCCAGCATTTT. This translates into CASSGPGVQGNQPQHF.

This clonotype was seen at least ten times. V usage is TRBV6-1 and J usage is TRBJ2-1; D call uncertain. Germline CDR1 MNHNS, CDR2 SASEGT. Trimming stripped 6 bases from V and 3 bases from J, with 12 bases between. This CDR3 has 14 amino acids. The CDR3 sequence: CASSLDIGYNEQFF. The CDR3 region has the DNA TGTGCCAGCAGCCTTGATATTGGCTACAATGAGCAGTTCTTC.

This clonotype has just a few counts. The rearrangement uses TRBV5-8 and TRBJ1-1; maybe TRBD1 (5 bases). Germline V gene lookup returns CDR1 SGHTS and CDR2 YDEGEE. The CDR3 sequence is 15 residues long. V shed 3 bases and J shed 6 bases, with 18 bases lying between them. The CDR3 spells CASSSGSRVRAEAFF. Here the CDR3 DNA reads TGTGCCAGCAGCTCGGGAAGCAGGGTCCGGGCTGAAGCTTTCTTT.